These 18 T cell receptor beta chains share one sample of origin, sequenced in a study of cytomegalovirus exposure and HLA in healthy donors. The study ran its PCR with 60 Vbeta and 13 Jbeta primers. Some clones are missing from TCRdb's copy, which holds only in-frame ones; the method was immunoSEQ multiplex PCR. The data show 150,000 to 200,000 clones, roughly four fifths seen once. Sequences were obtained from PBMCs. The source is a male donor in good health and CMV-seronegative.

The chain carries TRBV27 and TRBJ1-6, with TRBD1 matching 8 bases. Germline lookup yields CDR1 MNHEY and CDR2 SMNVEV (reference sequence). The CDR3 is 16 residues long. V was clipped by 7 bases and J by 7 bases; unmatched bases: 12. The DNA for the CDR3 is TGTGCCAGCACCTTCAGACAGGGGCCTCAAAATTCACCCCTCCACTTT. It is translated as CASTFRQGPQNSPLHF.

About this clone itself: The junction departs from the called germline gene at one end, perhaps through a read error. The chain couples TRBV6-5 to TRBJ2-1; TRBD1 is a possible D gene (5 bases). This CDR3 has 11 residues. CDR1 and CDR2 (germline): MNHEY, SVGAGI. Here the CDR3 reads CASRGQGLWVF. The CDR3 coding sequence is TGTGCCAGCAGGGGGCAGGGTTTGTGGGTCTTC.

The rearrangement links TRBV6-5 to TRBJ1-2; TRBD1 matches at 8 bases. The CDR3 sequence is 12 residues long. Unmatched junction bases numbered 4, after V lost 6 bases and J lost 7 bases. The germline V gene has CDR1 MNHEY and CDR2 SVGAGI. CDR3 residues: CASSQGATGYTF. The CDR3, as DNA: TGTGCCAGCAGCCAGGGGGCAACTGGCTACACCTTC.

This chain uses TRBV20-1 with TRBJ2-1; no definite D call. V gave up 3 bases and J gave up 3 bases, with 3 bases separating them. Germline CDR1 reads DFQATT; CDR2 reads SNEGSKA (reference sequence). The CDR3 totals 11 residues. CDR3: CSASLYNEQFF. The CDR3 nucleotides read TGCAGTGCTAGCCTCTACAATGAGCAGTTCTTC.

A single count supports this clone. This chain joins TRBV28 and TRBJ1-2, with D perhaps TRBD1 (6 bases). Trimming removed 2 bases at V and 0 bases at J, with 7 bases between. The CDR3 length is 14 residues. Per germline, CDR1 MDHEN and CDR2 SYDVKM. The CDR3: CASSLNRANYGYTF. The CDR3 DNA follows: TGTGCCAGCAGTTTAAACAGGGCTAACTATGGCTACACCTTC.

The genes are TRBV9 and TRBJ2-5; 8 bases agree with TRBD2. The junction had 12 bases not matched to a gene; V was cut back by 1 base and J by 4 bases. This CDR3 contains 17 residues. Germline CDR1 reads SGDLS; CDR2 reads YYNGEE. CDR3 in amino acids: CASSVRPSGGLRETQYF. The CDR3 bases are TGTGCCAGCAGCGTAAGGCCCTCGGGGGGGCTGAGAGAGACCCAGTACTTC.

This clone has only a few counts. The V call is TRBV29-1, the J call TRBJ1-6, with D possibly being TRBD1 (5 bases). The CDR3 is 14 residues long. With 4 bases removed from V and 6 bases from J, the gap between germline ends came to 13 bases. Germline assignment: CDR1 SQVTM and CDR2 ANQGSEA. The CDR3 coding sequence is TGCAGCGTTGCCGGGACTGGGAGTAATTCACCCCTCCACTTT. Protein sequence: CSVAGTGSNSPLHF.

V is TRBV2 and J is TRBJ2-5, with TRBD2 matching over 12 bases. The CDR3 consists of 15 residues. Germline V gene data show CDR1 as SNHLY and CDR2 as FYNNEI. With V trimmed by 8 bases and J by 5 bases, 9 bases remained unmatched. The CDR3 bases are TGTGCCAGCTCTAAGTTTCTAGCGGGGGGGGAGACCCAGTACTTC. This translates into CASSKFLAGGETQYF.

This clone has only a few counts. This chain uses TRBV6-5 with TRBJ2-7, with D hard to call. This CDR3 comprises 15 residues. Germline V gene lookup returns CDR1 MNHEY and CDR2 SVGAGI. Trimming cost V 2 bases and J 4 bases, with 15 bases left between them. The CDR3 protein is CASSYLLGSGYEQYF. CDR3 coding DNA: TGTGCCAGCAGTTACCTCCTCGGGTCTGGGTACGAGCAGTACTTC.

The V and J genes are TRBV4-2 and TRBJ1-2, with 7 bases that match TRBD1. The CDR3 loop spans 17 amino acids. The V gene's germline CDR1 is LGHNA and CDR2 YNFKEQ. V trimming: 0 bases; J trimming: 7 bases; junction bases outside the gene matches: 14. In nucleotides, the CDR3 is TGTGCCAGCAGCCAAGATAAGGGCCAGGGGGTGCCTCTTGGCTACACCTTC. Translation: CASSQDKGQGVPLGYTF.

The chain couples TRBV6-5 to TRBJ1-5; 7 positions agree with TRBD1. This CDR3 has 15 residues. Germline trimming cut 5 bases from V and 6 bases from J; bases unmatched to any gene: 10. Germline V gives CDR1 MNHEY, CDR2 SVGAGI. The CDR3 coding sequence is TGTGCCAGCAGTCCTACTTACAGGGGTGGTCAGCCCCAGCATTTT. Amino acids: CASSPTYRGGQPQHF.

The chain combines TRBV6-5 with TRBJ2-2; 8 bases are a match to TRBD2. The CDR3 is 15 amino acids. V shed 0 bases, J shed 4 bases, and the junction held 1 base outside the gene matches. Per the germline V gene, CDR1 is MNHEY and CDR2 is SVGAGI. CDR3 loop: CASSYSREGTGELFF. As DNA, the CDR3 is TGTGCCAGCAGTTACTCCCGGGAGGGCACCGGGGAGCTGTTTTTT.

This sequence joins TRBV30 and TRBJ1-5; the D gene is possibly TRBD1 (6 bases). V was cut by 0 bases and J by 7 bases, with 19 bases left in between. Germline V gene data show CDR1 as GTSNPN and CDR2 as SVGIG (reference sequence). The length of the CDR3 is 16 residues. The CDR3 DNA reads TGTGCCTGGAGTGTAGGCAGGGGCAAGGGCGGGCAGCCCCAGCATTTT. Its translation is CAWSVGRGKGGQPQHF.

The chain employs TRBV2 and TRBJ2-7; TRBD1 matches 8 bases. This CDR3 has 12 amino acids. The germline gives CDR1 SNHLY, CDR2 FYNNEI. The ends lost 6 bases at V and 7 bases at J; junction bases unmatched: 5. CDR3 DNA: TGTGCCAGCAGCTGGGACAGGAAAGAGCAGTACTTC. It is translated as CASSWDRKEQYF.

The chain carries TRBV28 and TRBJ1-5; TRBD1 might be the D (6 bases). Trimming pared 6 bases from V and 1 base from J, leaving 10 bases between. The V gene's germline CDR1 is MDHEN and CDR2 SYDVKM. CDR3 length: 14 amino acids. CDR3 DNA sequence: TGTGCCAGCAGCCGGACAGAGAGCAATCAGCCCCAGCATTTT. Translated, it gives CASSRTESNQPQHF.

The chain uses TRBV19 and TRBJ2-1; 10 bases match TRBD2. The CDR3 is 17 residues long. V lost 3 bases and J lost 7; bases outside the gene matches: 12. The germline CDR1 and CDR2 sequences are LNHDA and SQIVND (reference sequence). This CDR3 reads CASSITSGASWGNEQFF. DNA for the CDR3: TGTGCCAGTAGTATCACTAGCGGGGCCTCCTGGGGTAATGAGCAGTTCTTC.

The chain recombines TRBV5-1 with TRBJ2-2; TRBD1 matches 8 bases. Trimming at V came to 4 bases and at J to 1 base, leaving 9 bases not matched to a gene. This CDR3 spans 17 amino acids. Germline-derived CDR1 and CDR2 are SGHRS and YFSETQ. The CDR3 coding sequence is TGCGCCAGCAGCCCGGTCAGGGGGACAGGGAACACCGGGGAGCTGTTTTTT. It yields the protein CASSPVRGTGNTGELFF.

The chain has TRBV7-2 and TRBJ2-7; 7 positions agree with TRBD2. The ends lost 1 base at V and 3 bases at J; junction bases unmatched: 6. The CDR3 runs to 15 residues. The germline V gene encodes CDR1 SGHTA and CDR2 FQGNSA. CDR3 residues: CASSLGSGEVYEQYF. CDR3 DNA: TGTGCCAGCAGCTTAGGAAGCGGGGAGGTCTACGAGCAGTACTTC. Complete variable domain (other parts from reference TRBV7-2 and TRBJ2-7): GAGVSQSPSNKVTEKGKDVELRCDPISGHTALYWYRQSLGQGLEFLIYFQGNSAPDKSGLPSDRFSAERTGGSVSTLTIQRTQQEDSAVYLCASSLGSGEVYEQYFGPGTRLTVT.